Below are 5 T cell receptor beta chains sequenced from a single sample in a study of T-cell reconstitution after alpha-beta-depleted transplantation in children. For TCRbeta, the library was prepared with unique molecular identifiers. TCRdb called the PCR reads again in MiXCR, with one record for every CDR3 protein. This sample carries 250,000 to 400,000 distinct CDR3 sequences, approximately 23% of them seen once, and the ten largest clones take approximately 11%. The material sequenced was PBMCs, mostly from graft donor cells, taken 180 days after TCRalphabeta/CD19-depleted stem cell transplant. The receptors stem from a male patient younger than 18 who had a stem cell transplant for acute lymphoblastic leukemia, so the T cells may come from the graft donor.

In its sample, this clonotype was seen a few times. This rearrangement joins TRBV5-5 to TRBJ1-5, with 10 nucleotides matching TRBD1. CDR3 length equals 15 residues. CDR1 is SGHKS and CDR2 is YYEKEE in the germline V gene (reference sequence). V shed 4 bases and J 6 bases; nucleotides not matched to a gene: 7. The CDR3 sequence: CASSTDRGFAQPQHF. In nucleotides, the CDR3 is TGTGCCAGCAGCACGGACAGGGGGTTTGCTCAGCCCCAGCATTTT. The full variable domain, in which reference TRBV5-5 and TRBJ1-5 provide the parts outside the CDR3, is DAGVTQSPTHLIKTRGQQVTLRCSPISGHKSVSWYQQVLGQGPQFIFQYYEKEERGRGNFPDRFSARQFPNYSSELNVNALLLGDSALYLCASSTDRGFAQPQHFGDGTRLSIL.

The chain recombines TRBV12-3 or TRBV12-4 with TRBJ1-3; 9 nucleotides align to TRBD1. The length of the CDR3 is 15 residues. Trimming took 7 bases from V and 4 from J; bases not matched to a gene: 8. CDR3 coding DNA: TGTGCCAGCAACCCGAACAGGGGGCTAGGAAACACCATATATTTT. It translates to CASNPNRGLGNTIYF.

This chain connects TRBV7-8 to TRBJ2-3; 9 bases are shared with TRBD2. CDR3 length: 18 amino acids. The V segment lost 1 base and the J segment 6 bases; nucleotides outside the gene matches: 14. Germline lookup yields CDR1 SGHVS and CDR2 FQNEAQ. CDR3 residues: CASSLGTSGYNQADTQYF. For the CDR3, the DNA is TGTGCCAGCAGCTTAGGAACTAGCGGGTACAACCAGGCCGATACGCAGTATTTT.

This clonotype showed up just a few times. This chain connects TRBV4-1 to TRBJ2-1; D is perhaps TRBD1 (5 bases). The V end was cut by 4 bases, the J end by 2 bases, with 9 bases between. This CDR3 has 14 amino acids. Germline V gives CDR1 MGHRA, CDR2 YSYEKL. CDR3 bases: TGCGCCAGCAGCCCATCGACAGCCTACAATGAGCAGTTCTTC. This gives the protein CASSPSTAYNEQFF.

About this clonotype itself: Sequence at one end of the junction differs from germline and may be a read error. V gene TRBV7-9 combines with J gene TRBJ2-7; tentative D call: TRBD2 (6 bases). This CDR3 has 15 residues. Per the germline V gene, CDR1 is SEHNR and CDR2 is FQNEAQ (reference sequence). Written as DNA, the CDR3 is TGTGCCAGCAGATTAGGCTGGGGAGGTGACTACGAGCAGTACTTC. It codes for CASRLGWGGDYEQYF.